This passage covers 2 T cell receptor beta chains from one sample sequenced in a study of blood T cell repertoires in COVID-19 (dated by TCRdb to about 2020). Library preparation used the immunoSEQ multiplex PCR assay. Here the immuneACCESS table is served through TCRdb, limited to in-frame sequences with V and J called. Missing clones are a known gap in these copies; in checked studies unresolved V genes cover under half, and the rest lacks a known reason. Within this sample are over 200,000 clones, with approximately 82% of them counted one time only. 7.5% to 9% of the sample belongs to the ten largest clones. Sample: peripheral blood. These receptors were taken from a woman aged 50 to 60 with acute or convalescent COVID-19.

This clone appeared a single time. The rearrangement links TRBV19 to TRBJ1-2; D remains ambiguous. The CDR3 is made up of 13 amino acids. Trimming removed 5 bases from V and 2 bases from J, with 9 bases in between. From germline, CDR1 is LNHDA and CDR2 SQIVND (reference sequence). The CDR3 coding sequence is TGTGCCAGTAGTTTCCCGAGGAACTATGGCTACACCTTC. Translating gives CASSFPRNYGYTF.

This clone has only one observation. The V call is TRBV14, the J call TRBJ1-4; D is undetermined. The CDR3 is 15 residues long. Germline values: CDR1 SGHDN, CDR2 FVKESK. Trimming left V 1 base short and J 10 bases short, with 16 bases between. CDR3 bases: TGTGCCAGCAGCCAAGTCGCCCCCTCGGAGGGAAAACTGTTTTTT. Translation: CASSQVAPSEGKLFF.